Presented here are 22 T cell receptor beta chains from one specimen sequenced in a study of shared clonotypes between healthy human individuals. Generated by immunoSEQ multiplex PCR, the TCRdb table keeps only in-frame clones and is missing some. The data hold some 1.4 million clones, with roughly 96% observed a single time. Sequenced sample: naive CD4+ T cells sorted from blood. The sample's subset: CD45RA+ positively selected. The receptors were sampled from a man younger than 40 in good health.

This clone was detected only a few times. V and J are TRBV10-1 and TRBJ1-5; D may be TRBD1 (5 bases). Trimming removed 4 bases from V and 2 bases from J, with 9 bases in between. CDR1 is WNHNN and CDR2 is SYGVQD in the germline V gene (reference sequence). This CDR3 is 14 amino acids long. CDR3 nucleotide sequence: TGCGCCAGCAGTGGTGGGGACCGCAATCAGCCCCAGCATTTT. Translation gives CASSGGDRNQPQHF.

The chain employs TRBV5-1 and TRBJ2-1; D is possibly TRBD2 (6 bases). Trimming left V 0 bases short and J 0 bases short, with 13 bases between. This CDR3 has 17 amino acids. The germline V gene encodes CDR1 SGHRS and CDR2 YFSETQ. The CDR3 DNA reads TGCGCCAGCAGCTTGGGACCTAGCGCGATCTCCTACAATGAGCAGTTCTTC. Its protein product is CASSLGPSAISYNEQFF. Based on the CDR3 plus reference TRBV5-1 and TRBJ2-1, the full variable domain is KAGVTQTPRYLIKTRGQQVTLSCSPISGHRSVSWYQQTPGQGLQFLFEYFSETQRNKGNFPGRFSGRQFSNSRSEMNVSTLELGDSALYLCASSLGPSAISYNEQFFGPGTRLTVL.

The count of this clone is one. The gene calls are TRBV5-5 and TRBJ1-2; D ambiguous. Trimming removed 5 bases from V and 6 bases from J, with 17 bases in between. Germline CDR1 reads SGHKS; CDR2 reads YYEKEE (reference sequence). The CDR3 totals 14 residues. The CDR3 DNA reads as TGTGCCAGCAGGGAAGTGGGCATGAGGCATGGCTACACCTTC. Its translation is CASREVGMRHGYTF.

J is TRBJ1-4 and V is TRBV5-1, with TRBD1 matching 7 bases. CDR3 length equals 14 residues. Trimming cost V 6 bases and J 6 bases; bases outside gene matches: 8. CDR1 and CDR2 (germline): SGHRS, YFSETQ. The CDR3 sequence is CASTLWTGHEKLFF. CDR3 nucleotides: TGCGCCAGCACTCTATGGACAGGTCATGAAAAACTGTTTTTT.

A word on this clone: An end of the junction does not agree with germline; a read error may underlie this. J is TRBJ1-3 and V is TRBV7-9; D not resolved. The CDR3 totals 12 residues. Germline CDR1 and CDR2: SEHNR and FQNEAQ (reference sequence). In nucleotides, the CDR3 is TGTGCCAGCAGCTTATCCTCGGACCGCGAAGGTTTT. Protein sequence: CASSLSSDREGF.

The chain has TRBV14 and TRBJ2-3, with 10 positions matching TRBD2. There are 15 residues in the CDR3. Trimming took 1 base from V and 6 from J; bases not matched to a gene: 4. Germline CDR1 SGHDN, CDR2 FVKESK. The CDR3 here is CASSQGLAGVDTQYF. In nucleotides, the CDR3 is TGTGCCAGCAGCCAAGGTCTAGCGGGAGTGGATACGCAGTATTTT.

The chain has TRBV5-1 and TRBJ1-1; no clear D. Trimming cost V 5 bases and J 7 bases, with 18 bases left between them. This CDR3 region has 14 residues. Germline CDR1 reads SGHRS; CDR2 reads YFSETQ. The chain's CDR3 is CASRIVRESDEAFF. CDR3 in DNA: TGCGCCAGCAGGATAGTACGGGAATCAGATGAAGCTTTCTTT.

The chain employs TRBV28 and TRBJ1-4, with D possibly matching TRBD1 (6 bases). V was pared by 5 bases and J by 5 bases, with 15 bases between. Germline V gives CDR1 MDHEN, CDR2 SYDVKM. The CDR3 is made up of 15 amino acids. The CDR3 region has the DNA TGTGCCAGCAGTCCCCAGGGGCCGGGGAATGAAAAACTGTTTTTT. It translates to CASSPQGPGNEKLFF.

The CDR3 DNA is TGTGCCAGCTCACCGGTACTAGCGGGATCGAAGGAGACATACGAGCAGTACTTC. This encodes CASSPVLAGSKETYEQYF. The V and J genes are TRBV18 and TRBJ2-7; TRBD2 aligns across 10 bases. Germline V gene lookup returns CDR1 KGHSH and CDR2 LQKENI. This CDR3 has 18 residues. Trimming removed 3 bases from V and 4 bases from J; junction bases left unmatched: 15.

This sequence joins TRBV5-1 and TRBJ2-5, with 10 bases identical to TRBD1. V dropped 4 bases and J dropped 4; count of bases not matched to a gene: 7. The CDR3 consists of 15 residues. Per germline, CDR1 SGHRS and CDR2 YFSETQ. CDR3 amino acids: CASSAGTGVGETQYF. The CDR3 region has the DNA TGCGCCAGCAGCGCCGGGACAGGGGTAGGAGAGACCCAGTACTTC.

The V call is TRBV2, the J call TRBJ2-1, with D possibly TRBD2 on 6 matching bases. Germline CDR1 SNHLY, CDR2 FYNNEI. The CDR3 extends over 13 amino acids. The V end was cut by 4 bases, the J end by 7 bases, with 11 bases between. The CDR3 bases are TGTGCCAGCAGTGTCGAGACTAGTAATGAGCAGTTCTTC. It translates to CASSVETSNEQFF.

The J gene is TRBJ1-2, the V gene TRBV28; the match to TRBD1 covers 8 bases. Germline V gives CDR1 MDHEN, CDR2 SYDVKM. CDR3 length equals 15 residues. V gave up 5 bases and J gave up 4 bases; unmatched junction bases: 9. The CDR3 loop is CASSGRGREFYGYTF. The CDR3 DNA reads as TGTGCCAGCAGTGGCAGGGGGCGGGAGTTCTATGGCTACACCTTC.

J is TRBJ2-7 and V is TRBV10-1; no reliable D call. Trimming removed 4 bases from V and 6 bases from J, with 13 bases in between. The CDR3 consists of 13 residues. Germline V gene lookup returns CDR1 WNHNN and CDR2 SYGVQD (reference sequence). The CDR3 loop is CASSVKGDSEQYF. In DNA form, the CDR3 reads TGCGCCAGCAGTGTAAAGGGTGACTCCGAGCAGTACTTC.

The chain recombines TRBV7-9 with TRBJ1-4, with D uncertain. V was clipped by 5 bases and J by 0 bases, with 7 bases between them. The CDR3 has 14 amino acids. Germline V gene sequence: CDR1 SEHNR, CDR2 FQNEAQ (reference sequence). The CDR3 loop reads CASSQDSTNEKLFF. CDR3 DNA sequence: TGTGCCAGCAGCCAGGACTCAACTAATGAAAAACTGTTTTTT.

The genes are TRBV19 and TRBJ1-1; TRBD1 is a possible D gene (6 bases). The CDR3 extends over 14 amino acids. V lost 3 bases and J lost 4, with 12 bases in between. Per germline, CDR1 LNHDA and CDR2 SQIVND (reference sequence). This chain's CDR3 is CASSIIQGGTEAFF. For the CDR3, the DNA is TGTGCCAGTAGTATCATACAGGGCGGCACTGAAGCTTTCTTT. The full variable domain, with the rest looked up from reference TRBV19 and TRBJ1-1, is DGGITQSPKYLFRKEGQNVTLSCEQNLNHDAMYWYRQDPGQGLRLIYYSQIVNDFQKGDIAEGYSVSREKKESFPLTVTSAQKNPTAFYLCASSIIQGGTEAFFGQGTRLTVV.

J is TRBJ2-7 and V is TRBV9, with a tentative D call TRBD1 (6 bases). Germline V lookup: CDR1 SGDLS, CDR2 YYNGEE. The CDR3 is made up of 13 amino acids. Trimming shortened V by 2 bases and J by 7 bases, and 13 bases separated the two germline ends. The CDR3 protein is CASSVLQGMEQYF. CDR3 nucleotide sequence: TGTGCCAGCAGCGTCCTTCAGGGGATGGAGCAGTACTTC.

The V and J genes are TRBV29-1 and TRBJ2-1, with unresolved D. This CDR3 comprises 12 residues. From germline, CDR1 is SQVTM and CDR2 ANQGSEA. Trimming shortened V by 5 bases and J by 5 bases, and 10 bases separated the two germline ends. The CDR3 region has the DNA TGCAGCGTTCGCTACACAGACAATGAGCAGTTCTTC. The encoded protein is CSVRYTDNEQFF.

J is TRBJ2-1 and V is TRBV28; D possibly corresponds to TRBD2 (5 bases). Trimming cost V 3 bases and J 1 base, with 10 bases left between them. CDR3 length equals 15 residues. Germline V gives CDR1 MDHEN, CDR2 SYDVKM. The CDR3 protein is CASSFFRGSYNEQFF. In DNA, the CDR3 is TGTGCCAGCAGTTTTTTTCGAGGGTCCTACAATGAGCAGTTCTTC.

This clone was picked up a small number of times. The V call is TRBV4-1, the J call TRBJ2-2; TRBD1 might be the D (5 bases). In germline, CDR1 is MGHRA, CDR2 YSYEKL. Between the trimmed V and J ends, which lost 0 bases and 5 bases, there was a span of 7 bases. CDR3 length: 14 residues. Here the CDR3 reads CASSQDRVTGELFF. CDR3 nucleotides: TGCGCCAGCAGCCAAGACAGGGTTACCGGGGAGCTGTTTTTT.

The chain carries TRBV2 and TRBJ1-5; perhaps TRBD1 as D (5 bases). With 0 bases removed from V and 9 bases from J, the gap between germline ends came to 15 bases. There are 15 residues in the CDR3. Germline CDR1 is SNHLY and CDR2 is FYNNEI. The chain's CDR3 is CASSEALGAPGPQHF. In DNA, the CDR3 is TGTGCCAGCAGTGAAGCGCTTGGGGCACCTGGGCCCCAGCATTTT.

CDR3 amino acids: CASSAQSGTTYEQYF. Here the CDR3 DNA reads TGTGCCAGCAGCGCCCAAAGCGGGACGACCTACGAGCAGTACTTC. The gene calls are TRBV7-2 and TRBJ2-7; TRBD2 agrees at 7 bases. V gave up 5 bases and J gave up 2 bases; unmatched junction bases: 9. The germline CDR1 and CDR2 sequences are SGHTA and FQGNSA. The CDR3 covers 15 residues.

The chain joins TRBV18 to TRBJ2-7; TRBD1 matches 8 bases. The V gene end was trimmed by 3 bases and the J gene end by 0 bases; junction bases not matched to a gene: 7. Germline-derived CDR1 and CDR2 are KGHSH and LQKENI. This CDR3 has 16 amino acids. As DNA, the CDR3 is TGTGCCAGCTCACCGAAAGGGACAGGAGGCTCCTACGAGCAGTACTTC. Translating it yields CASSPKGTGGSYEQYF.